The clone carrying this TCR beta chain was observed many times. Its antigen is unidentified. These data originate in a study of breast tumors, draining lymph nodes, adjacent tissues. The germline CDR1 and CDR2 sequences are SEHNR and FQNEAQ (reference sequence). The CDR3 length is 13 residues. V lost 3 bases and J lost 5; bases outside the gene matches: 2. TCRdb recomputed calls from the multiplex PCR reads with MiXCR, one row per CDR3 protein. The profile shows 20,000 to 25,000 distinct CDR3 sequences, 45% to 65% of them singletons. Study-wide results and limits: Tumors had less TCR diversity than lymph nodes, more than nontumor tissue. That most tumor T cells come from lymph nodes remained unproven. Most tumor T cells seemingly derive from lymph node, then expand in tumor. Luminal-like breast cancer showed significantly higher tumor–nontumor repertoire similarity than basal-like.

This receptor was identified in a female donor with breast cancer. Some clones in this sample may be carry-over from other donors' samples. The sample taken for sequencing was breast tumor tissue. The chain employs TRBV7-9 and TRBJ1-1; 8 bases align to TRBD1. In DNA form, the CDR3 reads TGTGCCAGCAGCTTGACAGGGGATACTGAAGCTTTCTTT. Translated: CASSLTGDTEAFF.